This TCR beta chain was sequenced during a study of prognosis after radiotherapy for stage I lung cancer. The study, taken as a whole, reports: Median unique TCR clones dropped from roughly 10,000 to 7,000 after stereotactic body radiation therapy.

The V and J ends lost 7 bases and 11 bases, in that order; junction bases with no gene match: 11. The CDR3 totals 12 residues. Germline CDR1 is SGHRS and CDR2 is YFSETQ. This clonotype was seen at least ten times. Its specificity is unknown. Patients were all node-negative on CT and PET/CT, lacking prior chemotherapy, radiotherapy or other malignancies. Genomic DNA was the source, and TCR beta CDR3 was amplified from it by two-round multiplex PCR. First-round PCR employed TRBV- and TRBJ-specific primers for each gene. Each CDR3 protein gets one entry after TCRdb re-called the multiplex PCR reads with MiXCR. The sample lists under 20,000 distinct CDR3 sequences; 40% to 55% were seen once.

The clonotype was recovered from a donor aged 50 or older with non-small cell lung cancer. Sequenced here: PBMCs, sampled before or after stereotactic body radiation therapy (not recorded which). The chain uses TRBV5-1 and TRBJ1-2; 7 bases fit TRBD1. The CDR3 DNA reads TGCGCCAGCCACTCCGACAGGGACTCGTACACCTTC. Translated, it gives CASHSDRDSYTF.